The 32 T cell receptor beta chains reported below all come from one sample, sequenced in a study of T cell responses to AZD1222 COVID-19 vaccine. Profiling relied on immunoSEQ multiplex PCR, and the TCRdb table lists in-frame clones only, not all of them. The table lists 190,000 or so clones, just over 90% of them singletons. Specimen: peripheral blood, collected 28 days after the second AZD1222 dose. These TCRs come from an adult who received the AZD1222 COVID-19 vaccine.

The chain links TRBV27 to TRBJ1-4, with 9 bases aligning to TRBD1. This CDR3 region has 14 residues. CDR1 MNHEY and CDR2 SMNVEV come from the germline V gene (reference sequence). V was clipped by 8 bases and J by 5 bases; unmatched bases: 6. CDR3 sequence reads: CASPWGTGNEKLFF. The CDR3 DNA reads TGTGCCAGCCCCTGGGGGACAGGGAATGAAAAACTGTTTTTT.

The chain combines TRBV12-3 or TRBV12-4 with TRBJ2-2; tentative D call: TRBD2 (6 bases). The CDR3 runs 13 residues. The germline V and J ends were trimmed by 3 bases and 5 bases, with 7 bases remaining between them. The CDR3 nucleotides are TGTGCCAGCAGTTTCCGGGGGACCGGGGAGCTGTTTTTT. It yields the protein CASSFRGTGELFF.

The DNA of the CDR3 is TGTGCCAGCAGCTTGGGCGTCAGGGGGTGGGGTGGCTACACCTTC. Protein product: CASSLGVRGWGGYTF. The rearrangement uses TRBV11-2 and TRBJ1-2; TRBD1 agrees at 7 bases. Germline CDR1 SGHAT, CDR2 FQNNGV. CDR3 length: 15 residues. The trim removed 3 bases at V and 7 bases at J, leaving 11 bases unmatched.

V is TRBV19 and J is TRBJ1-3; D unclear. This CDR3 spans 17 amino acids. The germline V gene has CDR1 LNHDA and CDR2 SQIVND (reference sequence). The germline V and J ends were trimmed by 2 bases and 0 bases, with 14 bases remaining between them. The CDR3 DNA reads TGTGCCAGTAGTATATTGTCCGGGTCAACCTCTGGAAACACCATATATTTT. Translation gives CASSILSGSTSGNTIYF.

V usage is TRBV18 and J usage is TRBJ1-1; no firm D call. The CDR3 contains 15 residues. Trimming stripped 2 bases from V and 6 bases from J, with 16 bases between. Germline values: CDR1 KGHSH, CDR2 LQKENI. The CDR3 here is CASSPVDGRKAEAFF. For the CDR3, the DNA is TGTGCCAGCTCACCAGTTGATGGCAGGAAGGCTGAAGCTTTCTTT.

The V and J genes are TRBV6-2 or TRBV6-3 and TRBJ2-7; D unresolved. Germline-derived CDR1 and CDR2 are MNHEY and SVGEGT. V was shortened by 4 bases and J by 5 bases, with 6 bases between the two germline ends. The CDR3 has 11 amino acids. The CDR3 DNA reads TGTGCCAGCAGTTGGGGAAACGAGCAGTACTTC. It codes for CASSWGNEQYF.

The V gene is TRBV27, the J gene TRBJ1-6; D perhaps matches TRBD1 (5 bases). Trimming left V 8 bases short and J 6 bases short, with 14 bases between. The CDR3 spans 14 residues. Per the germline V gene, CDR1 is MNHEY and CDR2 is SMNVEV (reference sequence). This CDR3 is CASALGVPNSPLHF. The CDR3 bases are TGTGCCAGCGCCCTAGGGGTCCCTAATTCACCCCTCCACTTT.

The CDR3: CASSVAGPNYGYTF. DNA for the CDR3: TGTGCCAGCAGCGTAGCGGGTCCTAACTATGGCTACACCTTC. The rearrangement links TRBV9 to TRBJ1-2; D not resolved. V shed 0 bases and J shed 0 bases, with 6 bases lying between them. The germline gives CDR1 SGDLS, CDR2 YYNGEE. There are 14 residues in the CDR3.

The chain couples TRBV5-4 to TRBJ1-2; TRBD1 might be the D (6 bases). Between the trimmed V and J ends, which lost 3 bases and 6 bases, there was a span of 21 bases. Germline values: CDR1 SGHNT, CDR2 YYREEE (reference sequence). The CDR3 is made up of 16 amino acids. The CDR3 sequence is CASSSIYRELVDGYTF. CDR3 bases: TGTGCCAGCAGCTCGATTTACAGGGAGTTGGTAGATGGCTACACCTTC.

This chain connects TRBV6-2 or TRBV6-3 to TRBJ1-1, with 7 bases matching TRBD1. The V segment lost 5 bases and the J segment 8 bases; nucleotides outside the gene matches: 11. The germline V gene encodes CDR1 MNHEY and CDR2 SVGEGT. The CDR3 runs 14 residues. The CDR3 DNA is TGTGCCAGCAGTCGGAACCTGGGACAGTCAGAAGCTTTCTTT. It specifies CASSRNLGQSEAFF.

This chain links TRBV29-1 with TRBJ1-1, with 8 bases matching TRBD1. The CDR3 sequence is 15 residues long. Per germline, CDR1 SQVTM and CDR2 ANQGSEA. Trimming removed 6 bases from V and 5 bases from J; junction bases left unmatched: 14. CDR3 nucleotides: TGCAGCGTCCACCGGACAGGGACGAGACGGACTGAAGCTTTCTTT. Protein: CSVHRTGTRRTEAFF.

This clone was picked up one time. The chain joins TRBV3-1 (or the pseudogene TRBV3-2) to TRBJ2-1; D may match TRBD1 or TRBD2 (5 bases each). CDR1 is LGHDT and CDR2 is YNNKEL in the germline V gene (reference sequence). Trimming removed 3 bases from V and 5 bases from J, with 11 bases in between. The CDR3 extends over 14 amino acids. The CDR3 region has the DNA TGTGCCAGCAGCCAGGTGGTGGGGGACAATGAGCAGTTCTTC. Protein sequence: CASSQVVGDNEQFF.

This sequence joins TRBV15 and TRBJ1-2; D may be TRBD1 (5 bases). Trimming took 3 bases from V and 3 from J, leaving 17 bases between them. The CDR3 totals 16 residues. Germline V CDR1 and CDR2: LNHNV, YYDKDF (reference sequence). The CDR3 sequence is CATSSQRGGSYYGYTF. The CDR3 DNA is TGTGCCACCAGCAGTCAAAGGGGCGGATCCTACTATGGCTACACCTTC.

In DNA, the CDR3 is TGTGCCAGCAGCCAGTCCCTAGCGGGAGATCCCTACGAGCAGTACTTC. Protein product: CASSQSLAGDPYEQYF. The rearrangement joins TRBV3-1 (or the pseudogene TRBV3-2) to TRBJ2-7; the match to TRBD2 covers 10 bases. V lost 3 bases and J lost 2; bases outside the gene matches: 7. Germline CDR1 is LGHDT and CDR2 is YNNKEL (reference sequence). The CDR3 length is 16 residues.

The J gene is TRBJ2-4, the V gene TRBV27; 7 nucleotides match TRBD2. From germline, CDR1 is MNHEY and CDR2 SMNVEV (reference sequence). The CDR3 runs to 17 residues. J lost 6 bases, V lost 3 bases, and 14 bases had no gene match. CDR3 in amino acids: CASSLLAGEPRGNIQYF. The CDR3 DNA follows: TGTGCCAGCAGTTTGCTTGCGGGAGAACCCCGGGGAAACATTCAGTACTTC.

V usage is TRBV18 and J usage is TRBJ1-4; 10 bases agree with TRBD1. CDR3 size: 17 residues. J gave up 0 bases and V 6 bases, and 7 bases lay outside the gene matches. Germline CDR1 and CDR2: KGHSH and LQKENI. The CDR3 loop is CASSPRQGASTNEKLFF. CDR3 nucleotides: TGTGCCAGCTCCCCTAGACAGGGGGCATCAACTAATGAAAAACTGTTTTTT.

This clone came up once. This chain joins TRBV4-2 and TRBJ1-2, with D hard to call. This CDR3 is 12 amino acids long. CDR1 is LGHNA and CDR2 is YNFKEQ in the germline V gene. With 0 bases removed from V and 3 bases from J, the gap between germline ends came to 2 bases. Here the CDR3 DNA reads TGTGCCAGCAGCCAAGAAGACTATGGCTACACCTTC. It codes for CASSQEDYGYTF.

V is TRBV9 and J is TRBJ2-3; D gene uncertain. Germline CDR1 reads SGDLS; CDR2 reads YYNGEE. The CDR3 totals 13 residues. Deletions cut 0 bases from V and 5 bases from J, with 7 bases between. The DNA for the CDR3 is TGTGCCAGCAGCGTAGAAGGCTTAGATACGCAGTATTTT. The encoded protein is CASSVEGLDTQYF.

CDR3 coding DNA: TGTGCCAGCCATCAGGGGAACTCCTACAATGAGCAGTTCTTC. This encodes CASHQGNSYNEQFF. The gene calls are TRBV6-5 and TRBJ2-1; a possible D gene is TRBD1 (6 bases). Germline-derived CDR1 and CDR2 are MNHEY and SVGAGI. This CDR3 spans 14 amino acids. V gave up 8 bases and J gave up 0 bases, with 11 bases separating them.

The V and J genes are TRBV5-1 and TRBJ2-1; D is perhaps TRBD1 (5 bases). This CDR3 is built from 16 residues. Trimming left V 2 bases short and J 7 bases short, with 19 bases between. Germline V lookup: CDR1 SGHRS, CDR2 YFSETQ. The CDR3 DNA is TGCGCCAGCAGCTTTGGGCCACAGGCGGTTTGGAATGAGCAGTTCTTC. Translating gives CASSFGPQAVWNEQFF.

This chain connects TRBV10-3 to TRBJ1-1; D gene unclear. There are 14 residues in the CDR3. Germline V gene lookup returns CDR1 ENHRY and CDR2 SYGVKD. V was trimmed by 3 bases and J by 1 base, leaving 9 bases between them. Written as DNA, the CDR3 is TGTGCCATCAGTGAAGGGTTCCCGAACACTGAAGCTTTCTTT. Translating it yields CAISEGFPNTEAFF.

This clone was detected once. This chain joins TRBV27 and TRBJ1-5; maybe TRBD1 (5 bases). Germline V CDR1 and CDR2: MNHEY, SMNVEV (reference sequence). The V end was cut by 5 bases, the J end by 6 bases, with 17 bases between. CDR3 length equals 15 residues. CDR3 protein: CASSPGTKNSQPQHF. CDR3 in DNA: TGTGCCAGCAGTCCCGGGACCAAGAATAGTCAGCCCCAGCATTTT.

The chain has TRBV11-2 and TRBJ2-1; perhaps TRBD2 as D (5 bases). The CDR3 is 13 amino acids. Trimming stripped 2 bases from V and 9 bases from J, with 11 bases between. Germline values: CDR1 SGHAT, CDR2 FQNNGV. The CDR3 spells CASSLFRDGEQFF. In DNA, the CDR3 is TGTGCCAGCAGCTTATTCCGGGATGGTGAGCAGTTCTTC. Variable domain in full (rest from reference TRBV11-2 and TRBJ2-1): EAGVAQSPRYKIIEKRQSVAFWCNPISGHATLYWYQQILGQGPKLLIQFQNNGVVDDSQLPKDRFSAERLKGVDSTLKIQPAKLEDSAVYLCASSLFRDGEQFFGPGTRLTVL.

The chain uses TRBV6-1 and TRBJ1-1; D remains unclear. The CDR3 totals 14 residues. V was cut by 0 bases and J by 1 base, with 6 bases left in between. Germline lookup yields CDR1 MNHNS and CDR2 SASEGT. CDR3 DNA sequence: TGTGCCAGCAGTGAAGCATCTAGGAACACTGAAGCTTTCTTT. It is translated as CASSEASRNTEAFF.

The chain uses TRBV5-1 and TRBJ2-2; 7 positions match TRBD2. This CDR3 has 16 residues. CDR1 is SGHRS and CDR2 is YFSETQ in the germline V gene. The junction had 8 bases not matched to a gene; V was cut back by 0 bases and J by 6 bases. The CDR3 sequence is CASSLGSQGGAGELFF. The CDR3 nucleotides read TGCGCCAGCAGCTTGGGGTCGCAGGGAGGGGCCGGGGAGCTGTTTTTT.

The chain links TRBV25-1 to TRBJ1-1; no reliable D call. Germline V lookup: CDR1 MGHDK, CDR2 SYGVNS. This CDR3 spans 14 amino acids. Trimming left V 3 bases short and J 0 bases short, with 8 bases between. The DNA for the CDR3 is TGTGCCAGCAGTGATTCCGTTTTGAACACTGAAGCTTTCTTT. The encoded protein is CASSDSVLNTEAFF.

This rearrangement joins TRBV29-1 to TRBJ1-1; D unresolved. The germline gives CDR1 SQVTM, CDR2 ANQGSEA. Deletions cut 7 bases from V and 5 bases from J, with 23 bases between. The CDR3 is 15 amino acids. The CDR3 DNA is TGCAGCGCTCTCCGAGGGAGGGAAGAAGAGACTGAAGCTTTCTTT. This gives the protein CSALRGREEETEAFF.

In this sample, this clone turned up a few times. The chain couples TRBV7-2 to TRBJ1-5, with D unclear. V was clipped by 5 bases and J by 1 base, with 9 bases between them. Germline CDR1 is SGHTA and CDR2 is FQGNSA. The CDR3 sequence is 14 residues long. CDR3 in amino acids: CASSLDASNQPQHF. CDR3 sequence (DNA): TGTGCCAGCAGCCTGGACGCCAGCAATCAGCCCCAGCATTTT.

This clone was picked up one time. Other DNA sequences within the sample encode an identical CDR3. The J gene is TRBJ1-5, the V gene TRBV9; D gene unclear. The V and J ends lost 0 bases and 0 bases respectively, with 4 bases between them. CDR3 length: 14 residues. Looked up from germline, CDR1 is SGDLS and CDR2 is YYNGEE. The CDR3 bases are TGTGCCAGCAGCGTAGGGGGTAGCAATCAGCCCCAGCATTTT. This gives the protein CASSVGGSNQPQHF.

This rearrangement joins TRBV24-1 to TRBJ1-2; D is undetermined. Trimming took 5 bases from V and 2 from J, leaving 5 bases between them. This CDR3 has 12 residues. The germline gives CDR1 KGHDR, CDR2 SFDVKD. The CDR3 DNA is TGTGCCACCAGTGTCGGGAACTATGGCTACACCTTC. Protein: CATSVGNYGYTF.

This clone was recorded once. Other DNA sequences in this sample translate to the same CDR3. This chain joins TRBV7-9 and TRBJ2-5; D gene unclear. The CDR3 has 11 residues. Germline CDR1 SEHNR, CDR2 FQNEAQ (reference sequence). Trimming cost V 1 base and J 4 bases, with 1 base left between them. CDR3 protein: CASSLVETQYF. The CDR3 DNA follows: TGTGCCAGCAGCTTAGTAGAGACCCAGTACTTC.

This clone occurred a few times. The rearrangement joins TRBV24-1 to TRBJ2-2; tentative D call: TRBD2 (5 bases). Trimming pared 9 bases from V and 5 bases from J, leaving 15 bases between. This CDR3 is built from 14 residues. Germline V gives CDR1 KGHDR, CDR2 SFDVKD. CDR3 loop: CATGTPGNTGELFF. The DNA of the CDR3 is TGTGCCACCGGTACACCGGGAAATACCGGGGAGCTGTTTTTT.